This TCR beta chain was sequenced for a study of technical replicates of blood from several donors. This clone showed up just a few times. Method: immunoSEQ multiplex PCR; TCRdb's copy keeps in-frame clones and lacks some. The sample carries around 65,000 clones, 88% recorded once. This CDR3 has 13 amino acids. Per germline, CDR1 SNHLY and CDR2 FYNNEI. Deletions cut 2 bases from V and 9 bases from J, with 8 bases between. The chain uses TRBV2 and TRBJ1-6, with D hard to call. Source material: PBMCs. The receptor was derived from a human donor in good health. Some clones in this sample may be carry-over from other donors' samples. CDR3 bases: TGTGCCAGCAGTGAATACTTGCGTTCACCCCTCCACTTT. Amino acid sequence: CASSEYLRSPLHF.